This is a list of T cell receptor beta chains from one sample in a study of T cells after yellow fever vaccination. Each CDR3 protein is one row after TCRdb ran MiXCR on the 5' RACE reads. This table has approximately 600,000 distinct CDR3 sequences, 9% to 15% appearing once. Sequenced here: PBMCs, sampled on the day of the yellow fever booster vaccination. The receptor source for this set is a man in his thirties or forties who received the YFV17D yellow fever vaccine. Each CDR3 is given with its conserved first and last residue.

j_call: TRBJ2-1; v_call: TRBV11-2; cdr3_length: 12; cdr3_aa: CASRLSTPQQFF
j_call: TRBJ2-1; v_call: TRBV4-1; cdr3_length: 17; cdr3_aa: CASSQNPLVADYNEQFF
j_call: TRBJ1-4; v_call: TRBV18; cdr3_length: 13; cdr3_aa: CASSPLLDQHLFF
j_call: TRBJ2-5; v_call: TRBV29-1; cdr3_length: 12; cdr3_aa: CSVRTSGETQYF
j_call: TRBJ1-1; v_call: TRBV5-4; cdr3_length: 15; cdr3_aa: CASSLAGMVNTEAFF
j_call: TRBJ2-1; v_call: TRBV6-2/TRBV6-3; cdr3_length: 16; cdr3_aa: CASIKQAGRSRNEQFF
j_call: TRBJ1-2; v_call: TRBV7-2; cdr3_length: 14; cdr3_aa: CASSLALGSYGYTF
j_call: TRBJ1-2; v_call: TRBV7-9; cdr3_length: 15; cdr3_aa: CASSIGTQRGYGYTF
j_call: TRBJ2-4; v_call: TRBV3-1; cdr3_length: 15; cdr3_aa: CASSQVLQARIVQYF
j_call: TRBJ2-2; v_call: TRBV5-1; cdr3_length: 16; cdr3_aa: CASTRGGAGAGGELFF
j_call: TRBJ2-2; v_call: TRBV20-1; cdr3_length: 13; cdr3_aa: CSARVSNTGELFF
j_call: TRBJ1-3; v_call: TRBV20-1; cdr3_length: 15; cdr3_aa: CSAKDRGAPGNTIYF
j_call: TRBJ2-1; v_call: TRBV4-3; cdr3_length: 18; cdr3_aa: CASSQEPMTSGRAGEQFF
j_call: TRBJ2-3; v_call: TRBV12-3/TRBV12-4; cdr3_length: 15; cdr3_aa: CASSTLTSGTDTQYF
j_call: TRBJ2-3; v_call: TRBV7-2; cdr3_length: 16; cdr3_aa: CASSLGWGSSTDTQYF
j_call: TRBJ2-2; v_call: TRBV7-8; cdr3_length: 16; cdr3_aa: CASSLPAGVNTGELFF
j_call: TRBJ1-1; v_call: TRBV20-1; cdr3_length: 15; cdr3_aa: CSARDVARSVSEAFF
j_call: TRBJ2-7; v_call: TRBV7-9; cdr3_length: 13; cdr3_aa: CASSLSGRDEQYF
j_call: TRBJ2-5; v_call: TRBV20-1; cdr3_length: 13; cdr3_aa: CSATGSHQETQYF
j_call: TRBJ2-7; v_call: TRBV10-2; cdr3_length: 13; cdr3_aa: CASRDQGAYEQYF
j_call: TRBJ2-3; v_call: TRBV6-5; cdr3_length: 15; cdr3_aa: CASSYKGLAGDTQYF
j_call: TRBJ2-5; v_call: TRBV5-1; cdr3_length: 14; cdr3_aa: CASSFKSGGETQYF
j_call: TRBJ2-7; v_call: TRBV12-3/TRBV12-4; cdr3_length: 14; cdr3_aa: CASSMGGAAYEQYF
j_call: TRBJ2-2; v_call: TRBV14; cdr3_length: 15; cdr3_aa: CASSQDQGPTGELFF
j_call: TRBJ1-2; v_call: TRBV29-1; cdr3_length: 12; cdr3_aa: CSVESRLYGYTF
j_call: TRBJ2-7; v_call: TRBV10-3; cdr3_length: 11; cdr3_aa: CAISAGGEQYF
j_call: TRBJ2-7; v_call: TRBV7-9; cdr3_length: 16; cdr3_aa: CASSEATSGYSYEQYF